The 13 T cell receptor beta chains reported below all come from one sample, sequenced in a study of PD-1 blockade in classical Hodgkin lymphoma. Every single patient, without exception, relapsed after autologous stem cell transplantation, and brentuximab vedotin exposure varied. Clones were read by immunoSEQ multiplex PCR, and TCRdb kept only the in-frame ones, dropping some. Found here are about 21,000 clones, 68% of them singletons; the top ten hold 4.5% to 7.5%. The source material was peripheral blood mononuclear cells (PBMCs), sampled at baseline. The receptors were gathered from a human donor with classical Hodgkin lymphoma.

This chain links TRBV2 with TRBJ1-6, with D perhaps TRBD1 (5 bases). Per the germline V gene, CDR1 is SNHLY and CDR2 is FYNNEI. The CDR3 consists of 16 residues. V gave up 7 bases and J gave up 0 bases, with 13 bases separating them. CDR3 region: CASKVRGTSYNSPLHF. The CDR3, as DNA: TGTGCCAGCAAAGTGCGGGGGACCTCCTATAATTCACCCCTCCACTTT.

V and J are TRBV5-1 and TRBJ1-3, with TRBD1 as a possible D gene (5 bases). Germline CDR1 reads SGHRS; CDR2 reads YFSETQ. Trimming left V 1 base short and J 2 bases short, with 10 bases between. The CDR3 contains 15 residues. CDR3 bases: TGCGCCAGCAGCTTGCCCAGGGAGACTGGAAACACCATATATTTT. This sequence encodes CASSLPRETGNTIYF. Filled out from reference TRBV5-1 and TRBJ1-3, the complete variable domain reads KAGVTQTPRYLIKTRGQQVTLSCSPISGHRSVSWYQQTPGQGLQFLFEYFSETQRNKGNFPGRFSGRQFSNSRSEMNVSTLELGDSALYLCASSLPRETGNTIYFGEGSWLTVV.

This chain connects TRBV30 to TRBJ1-2, with a tentative D call TRBD1 (5 bases). The germline V and J ends were trimmed by 2 bases and 6 bases, with 13 bases remaining between them. CDR3 length equals 13 residues. Germline CDR1 is GTSNPN and CDR2 is SVGIG (reference sequence). The CDR3 loop is CAWSRTPIHGYTF. CDR3 DNA sequence: TGTGCCTGGAGTCGGACACCCATCCATGGCTACACCTTC.

The rearrangement joins TRBV6-1 to TRBJ1-3; no clear D. The V end was cut by 4 bases, the J end by 0 bases, with 10 bases between. The germline V gene has CDR1 MNHNS and CDR2 SASEGT. The CDR3 is made up of 15 amino acids. CDR3 region: CASSVKGYSGNTIYF. In DNA, the CDR3 is TGTGCCAGCAGTGTTAAGGGTTACTCTGGAAACACCATATATTTT.

This clone is labeled medium-sized. This sequence joins TRBV5-1 and TRBJ1-5, with D possibly matching TRBD1 (5 bases). The CDR3 has 14 residues. Germline loops: CDR1 SGHRS, CDR2 YFSETQ. V was shortened by 4 bases and J by 1 base, with 9 bases between the two germline ends. CDR3 nucleotide sequence: TGCGCCAGCAGCGCCGGGACGAGCAATCAGCCCCAGCATTTT. This translates into CASSAGTSNQPQHF.

This chain links TRBV7-8 with TRBJ2-7; TRBD1 aligns across 7 bases. Germline-derived CDR1 and CDR2 are SGHVS and FQNEAQ. This CDR3 is built from 15 residues. V trimming: 5 bases; J trimming: 3 bases; junction bases outside the gene matches: 10. CDR3 region: CASSNNRGSHYEQYF. The CDR3 DNA is TGTGCCAGCAGCAACAACAGGGGTTCCCACTACGAGCAGTACTTC.

This clone was recorded once. This rearrangement joins TRBV6-5 to TRBJ1-2, with a tentative D call TRBD1 (5 bases). Per germline, CDR1 MNHEY and CDR2 SVGAGI. This CDR3 has 12 amino acids. Trimming removed 4 bases from V and 8 bases from J, with 11 bases in between. CDR3: CASSSSGRGYTF. Written as DNA, the CDR3 is TGTGCCAGCAGTTCGTCAGGGAGAGGCTACACCTTC.

The rearrangement links TRBV6-1 to TRBJ1-1; the D is unclear. With 5 bases removed from V and 0 bases from J, the gap between germline ends came to 4 bases. CDR1 is MNHNS, CDR2 SASEGT, per germline. The CDR3 is 12 amino acids. In nucleotides, the CDR3 is TGTGCCAGCAGTTATCTGAACACTGAAGCTTTCTTT. Its translation: CASSYLNTEAFF.

The gene calls are TRBV27 and TRBJ2-1; 8 bases agree with TRBD2. CDR3 length: 15 residues. Germline values: CDR1 MNHEY, CDR2 SMNVEV (reference sequence). The trim removed 5 bases at V and 4 bases at J, leaving 7 bases unmatched. DNA of the CDR3: TGTGCCAGCAGTGCCCCAGCGGGAGCTTACAATGAGCAGTTCTTC. Its protein is CASSAPAGAYNEQFF.

The gene calls are TRBV28 and TRBJ2-7, with 7 bases aligning to TRBD1. This CDR3 contains 18 residues. V lost 1 base to trimming and J lost 1 base; unmatched junction nucleotides: 13. Germline CDR1 and CDR2: MDHEN and SYDVKM. CDR3 amino acids: CASSLSGTAESKSYEQYF. DNA for the CDR3: TGTGCCAGCAGTTTATCCGGGACAGCTGAGTCGAAATCCTACGAGCAGTACTTC.

This chain links TRBV5-5 with TRBJ2-1; TRBD1 aligns across 7 bases. The CDR3 runs 15 residues. CDR1 is SGHKS and CDR2 is YYEKEE in the germline V gene (reference sequence). Trimming cost V 2 bases and J 1 base; bases outside gene matches: 3. The CDR3 loop is CASSFRDSSYNEQFF. The CDR3 nucleotides read TGTGCCAGCAGCTTCCGGGACAGTTCCTACAATGAGCAGTTCTTC.

This clone is judged medium-sized. The chain is built from TRBV6-5 and TRBJ1-1, with D perhaps TRBD1 (6 bases). The CDR3 is 14 amino acids. The germline V gene has CDR1 MNHEY and CDR2 SVGAGI. Between the trimmed V and J ends, which lost 0 bases and 10 bases, there was a span of 15 bases. This chain's CDR3 is CASSYSDSYTRAFF. In DNA form, the CDR3 reads TGTGCCAGCAGTTACTCGGACAGTTACACACGAGCTTTCTTT.

The V call is TRBV28, the J call TRBJ2-5, with D perhaps matching TRBD1 or TRBD2 (7 bases each). CDR1 is MDHEN, CDR2 SYDVKM, per germline. The CDR3 consists of 15 residues. The V and J ends lost 3 bases and 3 bases respectively, with 14 bases between them. The CDR3: CASSLTGGQKETQYF. CDR3 bases: TGTGCCAGCAGTTTGACGGGGGGACAGAAAGAGACCCAGTACTTC.